These 25 T cell receptor beta chains originate from one sample sequenced in a study of T cells in Graves' hyperthyroidism and ophthalmopathy. It was RNA transcripts that yielded the amplified TCR beta CDR3 regions. TCR CDR3 underwent first-round RT-PCR with the HTBI primer set. Via MiXCR, TCRdb re-called the multiplex PCR reads, giving one row per CDR3 protein. The sample lists some 350,000 distinct CDR3 sequences; about 18% were seen once. Material for sequencing was blood. The receptors originated from a woman aged 18-35 years with Graves' hyperthyroidism.

This clonotype has ten or more counts. The chain couples TRBV20-1 to TRBJ1-2; the match to TRBD1 covers 9 bases. The germline gives CDR1 DFQATT, CDR2 SNEGSKA (reference sequence). The CDR3 is 16 amino acids. V gave up 1 base and J gave up 7 bases; unmatched junction bases: 13. CDR3 residues: CSARGGRGQGRAGYTF. CDR3 coding DNA: TGCAGTGCTAGAGGGGGGCGAGGACAGGGGAGGGCTGGCTACACCTTC.

This clonotype was observed at least ten times. The V and J genes are TRBV20-1 and TRBJ1-1, with a possible D match to TRBD1 (6 bases). V lost 3 bases, J lost 4 bases, and 15 bases lay in between. The CDR3 extends over 14 amino acids. Per the germline V gene, CDR1 is DFQATT and CDR2 is SNEGSKA (reference sequence). The CDR3 DNA reads as TGCAGTGCTAGGAAGGGGGGTCGAGTCACTGAAGCTTTCTTT. Translated, it gives CSARKGGRVTEAFF.

This clonotype was observed many times. The chain employs TRBV6-1 and TRBJ1-5, with D maybe TRBD1 (6 bases). Trimming stripped 0 bases from V and 6 bases from J, with 12 bases between. The germline CDR1 and CDR2 sequences are MNHNS and SASEGT. The CDR3 consists of 15 residues. The CDR3 loop is CASSEAGGEGQPQHF. The CDR3 coding sequence is TGTGCCAGCAGTGAAGCGGGGGGCGAAGGTCAGCCCCAGCATTTT.

This clonotype was observed a few times. A clone one base away is much larger, so this may be a read error. The J gene is TRBJ2-4, the V gene TRBV6-5; the D is unclear. The CDR3 extends over 13 amino acids. CDR1 is MNHEY and CDR2 is SVGAGI in the germline V gene. CDR3 in amino acids: CASSYFVKNIKYF. For the CDR3, the DNA is TGTGCCAGCAGTTACTTCGTTAAAAACATTAAGTACTTC.

This clonotype was counted many times. J is TRBJ1-5 and V is TRBV6-1; perhaps TRBD1 as D (5 bases). This CDR3 spans 15 amino acids. Germline V lookup: CDR1 MNHNS, CDR2 SASEGT. The V end was cut by 6 bases, the J end by 0 bases, with 12 bases between. Here the CDR3 reads CASSRDGDSNQPQHF. CDR3 coding DNA: TGTGCCAGCAGCCGGGACGGGGATAGCAATCAGCCCCAGCATTTT.

This clonotype was detected only a few times. A much larger clone is a single base away; this may be a read error. V gene TRBV27 combines with J gene TRBJ1-1; D gene unclear. Between the trimmed V and J ends, which lost 4 bases and 7 bases, there was a span of 19 bases. Germline CDR1 reads MNHEY; CDR2 reads SMNVEV (reference sequence). The CDR3 is 15 residues long. CDR3 sequence: CASSSQAEPIIEAFF. CDR3 sequence (DNA): TGTGCCAGCAGTTCCCAGGCGGAACCGATTATTGAAGCTTTCTTT.

At least ten counts were recorded for this clonotype. The genes are TRBV6-5 and TRBJ2-3; 10 bases agree with TRBD1. CDR1 and CDR2 (germline): MNHEY, SVGAGI. This CDR3 contains 15 residues. Trimming cost V 4 bases and J 4 bases; bases outside gene matches: 5. The CDR3, as DNA: TGTGCCAGCAGTTCTTGGACAGGGGGGGCAGATACGCAGTATTTT. It is translated as CASSSWTGGADTQYF.

This clonotype was picked up many times. The V and J genes are TRBV11-1 and TRBJ2-7; 11 nucleotides match TRBD2. The trim removed 1 base at V and 4 bases at J, leaving 3 bases unmatched. The CDR3 consists of 15 residues. CDR1 is SGHAT and CDR2 is FQDESV in the germline V gene (reference sequence). As DNA, the CDR3 is TGTGCCAGCAGCTTAGAGGGACTAGCGGTGTACGAGCAGTACTTC. Encoded protein: CASSLEGLAVYEQYF.

This clonotype was recorded many times. CDR3 region: CASSFTTANYGYTF. CDR3 DNA sequence: TGTGCCAGCAGTTTCACGACGGCAAACTATGGCTACACCTTC. The chain uses TRBV6-2 or TRBV6-3 and TRBJ1-2; D is ambiguous. The CDR3 runs 14 residues. CDR1 and CDR2 (germline): MNHEY, SVGEGT. V was pared by 4 bases and J by 2 bases, with 11 bases between.

This clonotype occurred many times. The chain joins TRBV19 to TRBJ1-1; tentatively, D is TRBD1 (5 bases). V was cut by 7 bases and J by 3 bases, with 12 bases left in between. CDR3 length equals 13 residues. Germline CDR1 and CDR2: LNHDA and SQIVND (reference sequence). The CDR3 is CASNDGTYTEAFF. CDR3 DNA: TGTGCCAGTAATGATGGGACCTACACTGAAGCTTTCTTT.

This clonotype occurred many times. The rearrangement links TRBV11-2 to TRBJ2-5; a possible D gene is TRBD1 (5 bases). The CDR3 covers 14 residues. Germline values: CDR1 SGHAT, CDR2 FQNNGV. Trimming pared 6 bases from V and 2 bases from J, leaving 13 bases between. This chain's CDR3 is CASRGLESQETQYF. The CDR3 nucleotides are TGTGCCAGCAGGGGGCTAGAATCACAAGAGACCCAGTACTTC.

This clonotype was recorded at least ten times. This rearrangement joins TRBV9 to TRBJ1-2, with D perhaps TRBD1 (6 bases). This CDR3 contains 14 residues. Germline CDR1 SGDLS, CDR2 YYNGEE. V gave up 1 base and J gave up 8 bases, with 15 bases separating them. The CDR3 bases are TGTGCCAGCAGCGTAACAGCAACAGGGTCGGGCTACACCTTC. Translated, it gives CASSVTATGSGYTF.

This clonotype was observed many times. The chain employs TRBV6-1 and TRBJ1-5; D is unclear. V shed 7 bases and J shed 4 bases, with 20 bases lying between them. This CDR3 is built from 16 residues. The germline gives CDR1 MNHNS, CDR2 SASEGT. CDR3 in amino acids: CASTYRHRQVNQPQHF. CDR3 nucleotide sequence: TGTGCCAGCACGTATCGGCATAGGCAGGTGAATCAGCCCCAGCATTTT.

A remark on this clonotype: A clone one base away is much larger, so this may be a read error. The conserved closing phenylalanine or tryptophan is absent in this CDR3, likely reflecting a read error. This chain connects TRBV6-1 to TRBJ1-2; maybe TRBD1 (6 bases). The germline V gene encodes CDR1 MNHNS and CDR2 SASEGT. CDR3 size: 12 residues. V was cut by 6 bases and J by 6 bases, with 11 bases left in between. The CDR3 loop is CASRGGPNGYTY. DNA for the CDR3: TGTGCCAGCAGGGGGGGGCCGAATGGCTACACCTAC.

The chain's CDR3 is CASTLSGGTEAFF. The CDR3, as DNA: TGTGCCAGCACCCTATCGGGGGGCACTGAAGCTTTCTTT. V and J are TRBV7-2 and TRBJ1-1; D is possibly TRBD1 (5 bases). Looked up from germline, CDR1 is SGHTA and CDR2 is FQGNSA. V was pared by 7 bases and J by 4 bases, with 13 bases between. CDR3 size: 13 residues.

This clonotype was seen ten or more times. The chain recombines TRBV6-1 with TRBJ1-5; D is unclear. Germline V gives CDR1 MNHNS, CDR2 SASEGT. The V end was cut by 4 bases, the J end by 2 bases, with 15 bases between. CDR3 length: 16 amino acids. The CDR3 nucleotides read TGTGCCAGCAGTGCGCAAGCGAGGGCCGGCAATCAGCCCCAGCATTTT. As protein: CASSAQARAGNQPQHF.

The chain joins TRBV6-4 to TRBJ1-2, with a possible D match to TRBD1 (5 bases). The CDR3 totals 14 residues. Trimming shortened V by 6 bases and J by 7 bases, and 18 bases separated the two germline ends. In germline, CDR1 is MRHNA, CDR2 SNTAGT. The CDR3 bases are TGTGCCAGCAGACCTTTTGGGACTCTAAGTGGCTACACCTTC. Translating gives CASRPFGTLSGYTF.

In this sample, this clonotype turned up many times. The genes are TRBV5-1 and TRBJ1-2, with D perhaps matching TRBD1 (5 bases). Trimming shortened V by 4 bases and J by 4 bases, and 11 bases separated the two germline ends. The CDR3 is 13 amino acids. Germline V CDR1 and CDR2: SGHRS, YFSETQ. The DNA for the CDR3 is TGCGCCAGCAGCCCCGGGACTTTCTATGGCTACACCTTC. Its translation is CASSPGTFYGYTF.

Note on this clonotype: A single base separates this from a much larger clone, so it may be a read error. This chain joins TRBV7-8 and TRBJ1-5; D is ambiguous. The length of the CDR3 is 15 residues. Deletions cut 3 bases from V and 3 bases from J, with 12 bases between. Per the germline V gene, CDR1 is SGHVS and CDR2 is FQNEAQ. The CDR3: CASSLARSNNQPQHF. The CDR3 DNA reads TGTGCCAGCAGCTTGGCCAGGTCGAACAATCAGCCCCAGCATTTT.

This clonotype was counted ten times or more. V and J are TRBV27 and TRBJ2-5, with 7 bases identical to TRBD2. This CDR3 is built from 15 residues. Germline V CDR1 and CDR2: MNHEY, SMNVEV (reference sequence). The junction had 12 bases not matched to a gene; V was cut back by 4 bases and J by 7 bases. CDR3 residues: CASSSTRGTPRTQYF. The DNA for the CDR3 is TGTGCCAGCAGTTCGACGCGGGGGACCCCAAGGACCCAGTACTTC.

This clonotype was observed many times. This chain connects TRBV6-5 to TRBJ1-1; the D gene is possibly TRBD1 (5 bases). Germline lookup yields CDR1 MNHEY and CDR2 SVGAGI. The CDR3 length is 14 residues. The V gene lost 2 bases and the J gene lost 8 bases, with 15 bases spanning the gap. The CDR3: CASSYGAGGVEAFF. The CDR3 bases are TGTGCCAGCAGTTACGGGGCGGGGGGGGTCGAAGCTTTCTTT.

This clonotype was picked up many times. The chain is built from TRBV6-5 and TRBJ2-5; D is perhaps TRBD2 (5 bases). The CDR3 is 15 amino acids. CDR1 MNHEY and CDR2 SVGAGI come from the germline V gene. V was clipped by 4 bases and J by 3 bases, with 15 bases between them. This CDR3 reads CASSSTERVEETQYF. For the CDR3, the DNA is TGTGCCAGCAGTTCCACAGAGAGGGTTGAAGAGACCCAGTACTTC.

This clonotype came up many times. The chain joins TRBV3-1 to TRBJ1-1; D remains ambiguous. Trimming removed 0 bases from V and 0 bases from J, with 8 bases in between. CDR1 is LGHDT, CDR2 YNNKEL, per germline (reference sequence). CDR3 size: 15 residues. This chain's CDR3 is CASSQDSDMNTEAFF. CDR3 in DNA: TGTGCCAGCAGCCAAGATTCAGATATGAACACTGAAGCTTTCTTT.

In this sample, this clonotype turned up many times. V is TRBV2 and J is TRBJ2-7, with 8 bases lining up with TRBD2. The germline gives CDR1 SNHLY, CDR2 FYNNEI. V lost 5 bases and J lost 2; bases outside the gene matches: 8. The CDR3 is 15 residues long. This chain's CDR3 is CASSSIAGPPYEQYF. CDR3 in DNA: TGTGCCAGCAGTTCTATAGCGGGGCCACCCTACGAGCAGTACTTC.

Many counts were recorded for this clonotype. The V call is TRBV2, the J call TRBJ1-1, with a possible D match to TRBD1 (5 bases). V gave up 7 bases and J gave up 4 bases, with 19 bases separating them. The CDR3 spans 15 residues. From germline, CDR1 is SNHLY and CDR2 FYNNEI. The CDR3 here is CASKEGSPAGTEAFF. In DNA form, the CDR3 reads TGTGCCAGCAAAGAGGGGAGTCCGGCCGGCACTGAAGCTTTCTTT.